The rows below give T cell receptor beta chains drawn from one sample of a study of blood T cells in healthy people across ages. TCRdb analysed the 5' RACE reads with MiXCR anew, one entry per CDR3 protein. The profile shows approximately 880,000 distinct CDR3 sequences, about 44% of them singletons. The specimen sequenced was blood. All receptors come from a man aged 30 to 45 in good health. Both conserved end residues are part of each CDR3. The D gene is left open where the match is weak. Size tells how often a clone was seen (once, few, many) or the class of an expanded clone, and some rows leave it out.

V	D	size	J	CDR3	DNA
TRBV7-4	.	.	TRBJ2-1	CASSLLSNRGYNEQFF	TGTGCCAGCAGCTTACTCAGCAACCGGGGTTACAATGAGCAGTTCTTC
TRBV18	.	.	TRBJ2-3	CASSPPGGGVDTQYF	TGTGCCAGCTCACCACCGGGCGGGGGCGTAGATACGCAGTATTTT
TRBV6-2/TRBV6-3	TRBD1	.	TRBJ1-2	CASSSPTGQGVFGYTF	TGTGCCAGCAGTTCCCCAACGGGACAGGGTGTATTTGGCTACACCTTC
TRBV27	TRBD1	few	TRBJ2-7	CASSSLGQGDSYEQYF	TGTGCCAGCAGTTCACTCGGACAGGGGGACTCCTACGAGCAGTACTTC
TRBV4-1	TRBD1	few	TRBJ1-2	CASSQDRDRGSHGYTF	TGCGCCAGCAGCCAAGACCGGGACAGGGGGTCGCATGGCTACACCTTC
TRBV11-3	TRBD2	.	TRBJ2-1	CASSSLLAGMSSYNEQFF	TGTGCCAGCAGCTCTCTACTAGCGGGGATGAGCTCCTACAATGAGCAGTTCTTC
TRBV5-1	TRBD1	.	TRBJ1-1	CASSFEQGKPEAFF	TGCGCCAGCAGCTTCGAACAGGGGAAGCCTGAAGCTTTCTTT
TRBV7-2	.	.	TRBJ2-7	CASSVTGKGSYEQYF	TGTGCCAGCAGCGTAACAGGGAAAGGGTCCTACGAGCAGTACTTC
TRBV7-9	.	.	TRBJ2-5	CASSLALAGQETQYF	TGTGCCAGCAGCTTAGCGTTGGCGGGGCAAGAGACCCAGTACTTC
TRBV10-3	TRBD1	.	TRBJ2-5	CASAPPPGQGRRGSSYNEQYF	TGTGCCTCCGCCCCGCCACCAGGACAGGGTCGGCGGGGAAGCTCCTACAATGAGCAGTACTTC
TRBV6-5	.	.	TRBJ2-6	CASNKLSGANVLTF	TGTGCCAGCAATAAACTCTCTGGGGCCAACGTCCTGACTTTC
TRBV29-1	.	.	TRBJ2-1	CSVALTGGPNEEQFF	TGCAGCGTTGCCTTGACCGGGGGGCCGAATGAGGAGCAGTTCTTC
TRBV27	.	few	TRBJ2-7	CASSPDSFPYEQYF	TGTGCCAGCAGTCCCGACAGTTTCCCCTACGAGCAGTACTTC
TRBV27	TRBD1	many	TRBJ1-4	CASSSMGQNEKLFF	TGTGCCAGCAGTTCTATGGGACAGAATGAAAAACTGTTTTTT
TRBV2	.	.	TRBJ1-5	CASERGLSNQPQHF	TGTGCCAGCGAGAGGGGTCTTAGCAATCAGCCCCAGCATTTT
TRBV20-1	.	.	TRBJ1-2	CSAGGRTNYGYTF	TGCAGTGCCGGAGGCAGGACTAACTATGGCTACACCTTC
TRBV28	TRBD2	.	TRBJ2-3	CASSLGRSGGGDTDTQYF	TGTGCCAGCAGTTTGGGTCGATCTGGCGGGGGAGACACAGATACGCAGTATTTT